This T cell receptor beta chain emerged from a study of T cells in Graves' hyperthyroidism and ophthalmopathy. A word on this clonotype: The antigen is unknown.

PBMCs were obtained from 10 ml fresh peripheral blood. With 7 bases removed from V and 3 bases from J, the gap between germline ends came to 17 bases. This CDR3 contains 14 residues. In germline, CDR1 is DFQATT, CDR2 SNEGSKA (reference sequence). The investigators amplified TCR beta CDR3 regions from RNA transcripts. First-round RT-PCR targeting the TCR CDR3 was performed with the HTBI primer set. TCRdb independently ran MiXCR on the multiplex PCR reads; one entry per CDR3 protein. The sample lists about 600,000 distinct CDR3 sequences, roughly 15% occurring once. Study-level results: Through a model of 13 V-J features, ophthalmopathy was separated from stable hyperthyroidism. The majority of expanded thyroid clonotypes above 0.001 also appeared in blood.

The source is a middle-aged woman with Graves' ophthalmopathy. The material sequenced was blood. This chain connects TRBV20-1 to TRBJ2-3; D may correspond to TRBD1 or TRBD2 (6 bases each). CDR3 bases: TGCAGTGTCGGGGGCTTTAGTGGGACAGATACGCAGTATTTT. It is translated as CSVGGFSGTDTQYF.